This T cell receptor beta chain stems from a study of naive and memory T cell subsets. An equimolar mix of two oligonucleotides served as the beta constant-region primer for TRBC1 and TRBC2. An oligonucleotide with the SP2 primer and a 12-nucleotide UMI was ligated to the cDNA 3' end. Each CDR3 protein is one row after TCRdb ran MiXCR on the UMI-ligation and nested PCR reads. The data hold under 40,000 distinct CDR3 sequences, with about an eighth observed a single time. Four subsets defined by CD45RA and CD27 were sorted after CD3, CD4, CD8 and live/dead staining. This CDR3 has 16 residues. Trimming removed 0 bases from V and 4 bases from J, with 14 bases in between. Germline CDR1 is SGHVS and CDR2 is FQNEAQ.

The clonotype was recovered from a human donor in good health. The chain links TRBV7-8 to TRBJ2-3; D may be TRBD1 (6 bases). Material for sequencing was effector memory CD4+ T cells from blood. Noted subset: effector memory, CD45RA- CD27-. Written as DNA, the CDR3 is TGTGCCAGCAGCTTAGCAGGACAGCCCACCCCAGATACGCAGTATTTT. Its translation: CASSLAGQPTPDTQYF.